This record looks at one TCR beta chain sequence and its context. What this receptor recognizes is not known. One base away there is no much larger clone; base qualities are not given. Reading from cysteine to phenylalanine, the CDR3 counts 12 amino acids. Here the CDR3 DNA is all that survives: 36 bases in frame from base 1. As encoded in the germline V gene, CDR1 is MDHEN while CDR2 is SYDVKM. The record originates from a study of cytomegalovirus exposure and HLA in healthy donors (dated by TCRdb to between 2016 and 2019). Looking at the study overall: According to an earlier analysis of a few hundred of the donors, about 179 million T cells yielded roughly 110 million unique TCR beta sequences and 250 to 350 Gb of sequence data. Roughly 290 gigabases of sequencing data and roughly 80 million unique TCR sequences made up an early release that covered 500 to 650 HLA-typed donors. The genetic ancestry cluster associated with self-reported Caucasian donors included around 76% of the 398 genotyped donors. The study aimed to test whether cataloging public T cell receptors could reveal signatures of past pathogen exposure. The study profiled the T cell repertoires of 550 to 700 subjects by immunosequencing and related them to cytomegalovirus serostatus. In addition to the first cohort of 666 subjects, a separate validation cohort of over 90 different subjects was used. To predict cytomegalovirus infection status, the study brought together high-throughput TCR immunosequencing, statistical association of individual TCRs with disease status, and machine learning. To study patterns of TCR occurrence, a later analysis re-analyzed previously published TCR beta repertoires from around 670 donors and added high-resolution HLA genotyping. Rather than using new phenotypic data, the later analysis identified candidate immune exposures from TCR beta sequences and from how often those sequences occurred across donors. An earlier analysis of some 500 of the donors used high-throughput TCR beta sequencing to judge whether each TCR beta V gene segment behaved as functional or pseudogenic. Donor age, sex, ethnicity and CMV serostatus were collected together with the repertoire data. In a later genetic analysis, genome-wide SNP genotypes for about three fifths of the 666 donors were used, and that subset was treated as a discovery cohort. All discovery cohort repertoires had been generated using a single sequencing platform. Class I and class II HLA loci were covered by the typing at four-digit resolution. Typing coverage varied by locus: 629-630 donors for A, B, C, DRB1 and DQB1; under 550 for DQA1; over 600 for DPA1; some 470 for DPB1. Roughly 5 DR-DQ haplotypes were handled as single units for association and clustering, since linkage in the cohort was strong. Across around 400 genotyped donors of the cohort, an average of roughly 250,000 unique TCR beta nucleotide sequences per donor were sequenced, and roughly 20% of those sequences were non-productive.

The cohort consisted of hundreds of healthy bone marrow donors. At the time of sampling, all cohort members were nominally healthy, though unrecorded immune exposures were likely present. The donor tested CMV seropositive and was one of the 289 seropositive cohort members. A peripheral blood sample was provided by each donor, and peripheral blood mononuclear cells were used for TCR beta sequencing. The Qiagen DNeasy Blood Extraction Kit was used to extract genomic DNA from the blood cell samples. Library prep was done by the immunoSEQ multiplex PCR assay. For the multiplex PCR, a mixture combining 60 forward primers for TCR Vbeta segments and 13 reverse primers for TCR Jbeta segments was used. A multiplex PCR assay on genomic DNA amplified the CDR3 region of rearranged TCR beta genes. The amplified TCR beta libraries were sequenced on the Illumina HiSeq System as 87-base-pair reads. Processing in the source paper ran as follows. A later analysis tallied 75 million to 95 million unique TCR beta chains across the 700 or so repertoires, and around 10 million of those chains were shared by two or more donors. To remove PCR and sequencing errors, raw reads were error-corrected and collapsed into unique sequences using a nearest-neighbor algorithm that merged closely related sequences. V, D and J gene segments were assigned by aligning CDR3 sequences to IMGT reference sequences. For a sequence to be retained, at least a six-nucleotide match to both a V gene segment and a J gene segment was required. Rearrangements were called productive when the CDR3 lacked stop codons and stayed in frame with V and J; all others were non-productive. Following IMGT convention, CDR3 was defined as the stretch from the second conserved V-encoded cysteine up to the conserved J-encoded phenylalanine. In an earlier analysis of approximately 590 of the donors, sequences lacking an unambiguous match to a single V gene segment were excluded. In an earlier analysis of some 590 of the donors, V segments were called functional above 56.7% productive rearrangements and were called segregating when the between-donor standard deviation exceeded 5%. A statistical classification framework was built for diagnosing cytomegalovirus status from the catalog of TCR beta chain sequences. A later analysis assigned V and J genes by comparing TCR nucleotide sequences with IMGT/GENE-DB human TR gene sequences. The TCRdist pipeline was used in a later analysis to assign CDR3 sequences and most-parsimonious VDJ recombination scenarios. In a later analysis, each TCR beta chain was defined by its CDR3 amino acid sequence together with its V-gene family, and reads without a unique V-gene family were excluded. To address suspected cross-contamination and a sequencing artifact, a later analysis removed a few hundred highly shared, low-generation-probability nucleotide sequences. In a later analysis, a clonal expansion index was calculated for each public chain from normalized within-repertoire ranks of inferred template counts. In a later analysis, generation probabilities were computed using a VDJ recombination model fitted to out-of-frame rearrangements, and the results were checked against IGoR. In a later analysis, hypergeometric tests were used to score TCR-TCR, TCR-HLA and TCR-CMV co-occurrence, with a repertoire-size bias correction applied to TCR pairs. To estimate false discovery rates, a later analysis permuted the HLA or CMV assignments 20 times. In a later analysis, co-occurring TCRs were grouped using DBSCAN, and TCRdist sequence similarity was added for clustering within HLA-allele-positive subsets. For co-occurrence clustering, repertoires with fewer than 30,000 or more than 120,000 public chains were excluded, along with roughly five repertoires with anomalous nucleotide sharing. Sourced from immuneACCESS, this table was stored by TCRdb with only in-frame sequences that have V and J called. A share of the clones is absent; for the studies checked, an unresolved V gene accounts for under half, and the remainder has no known explanation. From that table come the V and J calls and clone size; the DNA was used to work out D and trimming. Recorded for this sample are 150,000 to 200,000 clones; around 80% of them occurred a single time. The top ten hold about 2.5% of the sample.

General findings and caveats noted by the study authors: Linkage disequilibrium might explain the correlated functional status among segregating V segments, but an unknown experimental factor could not be excluded. The earlier analysis of 587 of the donors excluded roughly 17 rarely observed V segments, including chromosome 9 orphons, because counts were too low. In a later genetic analysis, fewer N-insertions in productive TCRs were reported among donors in an Asian-associated ancestry cluster than the roughly 700-donor mean. When HLA alleles, especially DR and DQ, strongly co-occurred, attributing TCR associations to individual alleles was difficult. According to a later analysis, most CMV-associated TCR beta chains appeared to be HLA-restricted, and the HLA associations seemed to be driven largely by CMV exposure. Some IMGT-functional V segments, including TRBV6-2 and TRBV6-3, could not be distinguished by the 87-base-pair reads and were therefore excluded. According to a later analysis, TCR association rates differed among HLA loci, with DRB1 alleles showing the most associated TCRs and HLA-C alleles showing the fewest. Most TCR sequences were seen in very few donors, while some public TCRs were found in many individuals. In vitro tests confirmed that three of the cytomegalovirus-associated TCR beta chains recognize cytomegalovirus antigens. Immune exposure information for the cohort was limited to CMV serostatus. Presence/absence analyses assumed roughly uniform sequencing depth across donors, an assumption that may not hold. Because HLA typing was missing for some donors at each locus, association tests included only the typed subset. In a later genetic analysis, a missense DCLRE1C variant was associated with V-gene and J-gene trimming of TCR beta chains, and the association was replicated in an independent cohort. A cluster of highly shared sequence variants was judged likely to be a technical artifact of the sequencing pipeline. A further reported finding was that TCR beta sequences accurately predicted the HLA-A and HLA-B alleles for most subjects in the first cohort. A later analysis associated about 17,000 TCR beta sequences with specific HLA alleles at a false discovery rate of 0.05. According to a later analysis, parvovirus B19, influenza, CMV and Epstein-Barr virus appeared linked to several top co-occurrence clusters. The classifier was reported to diagnose cytomegalovirus status with high specificity and sensitivity in both the original and validation cohorts. In a later analysis, HLA-associated TCR beta chains showed more clonal expansion and lower generation probabilities than non-associated chains that were equally common. This cohort had only TCR beta chains sequenced, and the lack of alpha or paired-chain data limited which features could be detected. The study gave a list of 150 to 200 TCR beta chains associated with cytomegalovirus. According to the authors, the approach could potentially be generalized to other disease states and immunological phenotypes. In an earlier analysis of some 550 of the donors, most TCR beta V segments were observed in productive rearrangements about 87% or about 30% of the time, broadly matching IMGT annotations.

This TCR was sampled from a woman under 40 in good health and CMV-seropositive. The sample consisted of PBMCs. In this chain, TRBV28 is recombined with TRBJ2-5, with the D segment identity uncertain. The assigned J gene may be wrong: the sequence end matches TRBJ2-7 better. The sequence in DNA is TGTGCCACCGCCTTTTTCACCTACGAGCAGTACTTC. Translated, it gives CATAFFTYEQYF.